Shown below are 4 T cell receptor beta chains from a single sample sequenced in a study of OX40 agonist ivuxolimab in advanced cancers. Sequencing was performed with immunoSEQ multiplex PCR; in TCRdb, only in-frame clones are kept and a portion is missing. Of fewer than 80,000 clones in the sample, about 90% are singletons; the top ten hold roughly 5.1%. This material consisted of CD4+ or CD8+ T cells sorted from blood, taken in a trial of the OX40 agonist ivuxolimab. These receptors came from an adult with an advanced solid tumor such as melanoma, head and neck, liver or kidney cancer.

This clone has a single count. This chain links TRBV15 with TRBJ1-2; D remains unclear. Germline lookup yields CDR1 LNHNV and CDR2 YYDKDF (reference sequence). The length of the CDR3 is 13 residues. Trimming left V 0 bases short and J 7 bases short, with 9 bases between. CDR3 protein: CATSREPVGGYTF. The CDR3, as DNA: TGTGCCACCAGCAGAGAGCCAGTGGGTGGCTACACCTTC.

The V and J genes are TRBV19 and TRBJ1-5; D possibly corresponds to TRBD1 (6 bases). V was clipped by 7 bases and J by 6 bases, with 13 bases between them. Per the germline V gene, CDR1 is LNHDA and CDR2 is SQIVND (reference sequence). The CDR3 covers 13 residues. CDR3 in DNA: TGTGCCAGTACCTTCCTGGGGGCTCAGCCCCAGCATTTT. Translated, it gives CASTFLGAQPQHF.

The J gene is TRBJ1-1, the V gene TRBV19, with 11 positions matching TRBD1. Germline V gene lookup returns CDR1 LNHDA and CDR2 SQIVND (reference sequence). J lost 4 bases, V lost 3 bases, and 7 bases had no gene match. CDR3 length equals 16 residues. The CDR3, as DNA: TGTGCCAGTAGTATTTCGGCGGGACAGGGGGGCACTGAAGCTTTCTTT. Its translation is CASSISAGQGGTEAFF.

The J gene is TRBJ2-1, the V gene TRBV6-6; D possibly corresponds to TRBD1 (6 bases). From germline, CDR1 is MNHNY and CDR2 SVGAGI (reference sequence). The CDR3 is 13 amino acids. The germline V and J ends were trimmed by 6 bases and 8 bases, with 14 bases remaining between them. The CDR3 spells CASRKINRDEQFF. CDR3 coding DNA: TGTGCCAGCAGGAAAATCAACAGGGATGAGCAGTTCTTC.